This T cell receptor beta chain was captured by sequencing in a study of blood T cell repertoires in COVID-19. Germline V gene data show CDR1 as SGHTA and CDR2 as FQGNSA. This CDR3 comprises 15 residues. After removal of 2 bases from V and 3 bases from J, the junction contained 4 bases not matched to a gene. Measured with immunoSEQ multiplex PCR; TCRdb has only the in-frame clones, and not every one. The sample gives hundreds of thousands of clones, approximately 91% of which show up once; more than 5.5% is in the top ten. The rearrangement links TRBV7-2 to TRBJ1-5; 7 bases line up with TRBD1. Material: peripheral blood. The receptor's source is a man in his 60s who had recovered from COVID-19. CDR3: CASSLMGQYNQPQHF. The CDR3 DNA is TGTGCCAGCAGCTTAATGGGACAGTACAATCAGCCCCAGCATTTT.